This TCR beta chain was captured in a study of blood T cell repertoires in COVID-19. Clones were read by immunoSEQ multiplex PCR, and TCRdb kept only the in-frame ones, dropping some. The table records 220,000 or so clones, 86% of them present only once. The length of the CDR3 is 17 residues. J gave up 2 bases and V 1 base, and 6 bases lay outside the gene matches. The germline V gene encodes CDR1 MNHNS and CDR2 SASEGT. The chain couples TRBV6-1 to TRBJ2-1, with 9 bases lining up with TRBD1. The clonotype comes from a woman aged 50 to 60 with COVID-19, enrolled during active disease. The sequenced material came from peripheral blood. The CDR3 reads CASSEGQGGLTYNEQFF. The CDR3 DNA reads TGTGCCAGCAGTGAAGGACAGGGGGGGTTAACCTACAATGAGCAGTTCTTC.